This TCR beta chain was found in a study of T cell responses to AZD1222 COVID-19 vaccine. Study-wide background: Pooling covered second doses at about 4 or about 12 weeks. General study findings and limits: The sample set comprised mostly white British donors with more females, and clonal diversity was possibly underestimated. Mapped onto spike, vaccine-associated CD4 TCRs spanned it and were dominant at 160-218 and 743-854. Sampled repertoires all dated from after the peak T cell response.

A word on this clone: Its target is not known.

Generated by immunoSEQ multiplex PCR, the TCRdb table keeps only in-frame clones and is missing some. The profile covers about 94,000 clones, with 88% appearing a single time and roughly 14% taken by the ten largest. The TCR originated in an adult in good health. The specimen was peripheral blood, collected on day 0 of AZD1222 vaccination.

For the CDR3, the DNA is TGCGCCAGCCAGAGGACAGGGGGCTACGAGCAGTACTTC. Amino acid sequence: CASQRTGGYEQYF. J is TRBJ2-7 and V is TRBV10-1, with 10 bases aligning to TRBD1. CDR1 and CDR2 from the germline V gene are WNHNN and SYGVQD (reference sequence). Trimming at V came to 8 bases and at J to 3 bases, leaving 4 bases not matched to a gene. The CDR3 is 13 amino acids.